The 25 T cell receptor beta chains below all came from one sample that was sequenced in a study of cytomegalovirus exposure and HLA in healthy donors. The PCR ran on 60 Vbeta and 13 Jbeta primers. Only in-frame clones appear in the TCRdb table, and some are missing; sequencing was by immunoSEQ multiplex PCR. The top ten clones hold less than 3.5% of a sample with about 230,000 clones, 77% of them seen once. The sequencing sample was made of PBMCs. The source is an older woman in good health and CMV-seropositive.

The gene calls are TRBV4-1 and TRBJ2-2, with 9 bases fitting TRBD2. CDR3 length: 19 amino acids. Germline assignment: CDR1 MGHRA and CDR2 YSYEKL. V trimming: 0 bases; J trimming: 3 bases; junction bases outside the gene matches: 11. The CDR3 nucleotides read TGCGCCAGCAGCCAAGATCGGGGAGGGGCGGGAGGGTACACCGGGGAGCTGTTTTTT. It translates to CASSQDRGGAGGYTGELFF.

This clone was counted between two and nine times. The chain joins TRBV2 to TRBJ1-4; D is ambiguous. V was pared by 6 bases and J by 10 bases, with 15 bases between. This CDR3 is 13 amino acids long. The germline V gene has CDR1 SNHLY and CDR2 FYNNEI. The chain's CDR3 is CASRLTGKGKLFF. For the CDR3, the DNA is TGTGCCAGCAGGTTAACCGGGAAGGGAAAACTGTTTTTT.

This clone was observed a handful of times. This chain joins TRBV16 and TRBJ2-1, with D perhaps matching TRBD2 (5 bases). CDR3 length equals 14 residues. The V and J ends lost 1 base and 6 bases respectively, with 10 bases between them. The germline V gene encodes CDR1 KGHSY and CDR2 FQNENV. In DNA, the CDR3 is TGTGCCAGCAGCCAATTGAGGGAGTCCAATGAGCAGTTCTTC. Protein product: CASSQLRESNEQFF.

V usage is TRBV7-2 and J usage is TRBJ2-2; TRBD2 is a possible D gene (7 bases). CDR1 is SGHTA and CDR2 is FQGNSA in the germline V gene. This CDR3 comprises 15 residues. The V and J ends lost 5 bases and 4 bases respectively, with 14 bases between them. For the CDR3, the DNA is TGTGCCAGCAGCCCGAGGGGGGGGCGCACCGGGGAGCTGTTTTTT. This codes for CASSPRGGRTGELFF.

This clone has just a few counts. The V and J genes are TRBV27 and TRBJ2-2; 9 positions match TRBD1. The V segment lost 4 bases and the J segment 0 bases; nucleotides outside the gene matches: 3. The germline V gene encodes CDR1 MNHEY and CDR2 SMNVEV (reference sequence). The CDR3 has 16 residues. The CDR3 nucleotides read TGTGCCAGCAGTTGGGGACAGGGTGCGAACACCGGGGAGCTGTTTTTT. Translating it yields CASSWGQGANTGELFF.

This clone was counted a few times. The chain combines TRBV18 with TRBJ1-6, with D unresolved. The CDR3 runs 14 residues. Trimming left V 0 bases short and J 7 bases short, with 7 bases between. Germline values: CDR1 KGHSH, CDR2 LQKENI. The CDR3 DNA follows: TGTGCCAGCTCACCACCAACCGCGAATTCACCCCTCCACTTT. Translating gives CASSPPTANSPLHF.

V usage is TRBV7-3 and J usage is TRBJ1-1; 8 bases agree with TRBD1. The CDR3 length is 13 residues. V was clipped by 1 base and J by 9 bases; unmatched bases: 4. Germline V gene sequence: CDR1 SGHTA, CDR2 FQGTGA. The CDR3 spells CASSLNRGGQAFF. DNA for the CDR3: TGTGCCAGCAGCTTAAACAGGGGGGGACAAGCTTTCTTT.

This chain uses TRBV19 with TRBJ2-1; 9 nucleotides match TRBD2. The V gene's germline CDR1 is LNHDA and CDR2 SQIVND (reference sequence). The CDR3 spans 16 residues. With V trimmed by 7 bases and J by 0 bases, 7 bases remained unmatched. The DNA of the CDR3 is TGTGCCAGTATCACTAGCGGGCCGACCTCCTACAATGAGCAGTTCTTC. Amino acid sequence: CASITSGPTSYNEQFF.

The chain carries TRBV10-3 and TRBJ2-7; possible D gene TRBD1, 6 bases. This CDR3 is 14 amino acids long. The germline CDR1 and CDR2 sequences are ENHRY and SYGVKD. V lost 8 bases and J 3 bases, leaving 17 bases between the germline ends. CDR3 nucleotide sequence: TGTGCCATCCAAAACCTGGGACAAGACTACGAGCAGTACTTC. It translates to CAIQNLGQDYEQYF.

The genes are TRBV18 and TRBJ2-2; 7 nucleotides line up with TRBD2. With 2 bases clipped from V and 4 bases from J, the junction kept 7 bases outside the gene matches. Germline V gene data show CDR1 as KGHSH and CDR2 as LQKENI. The CDR3 consists of 16 residues. The DNA for the CDR3 is TGTGCCAGCTCACCATTATACCCGGGGGGCACCGGGGAGCTGTTTTTT. It encodes CASSPLYPGGTGELFF.

The rearrangement joins TRBV19 to TRBJ1-1; no reliable D call. Germline V gives CDR1 LNHDA, CDR2 SQIVND (reference sequence). The CDR3 length is 12 residues. The V end was cut by 5 bases, the J end by 1 base, with 5 bases between. This chain's CDR3 is CASSFQNTEAFF. The CDR3 nucleotides read TGTGCCAGTAGTTTTCAGAACACTGAAGCTTTCTTT.

The J gene is TRBJ1-1, the V gene TRBV14; no firm D call. This CDR3 spans 13 amino acids. The V and J ends lost 5 bases and 0 bases respectively, with 7 bases between them. Per germline, CDR1 SGHDN and CDR2 FVKESK. For the CDR3, the DNA is TGTGCCAGCAGCTCATCCATGAACACTGAAGCTTTCTTT. Translated: CASSSSMNTEAFF.

The V call is TRBV10-1, the J call TRBJ2-1, with D possibly matching TRBD2 (5 bases). The CDR3 totals 14 residues. The germline V gene encodes CDR1 WNHNN and CDR2 SYGVQD (reference sequence). Trimming cost V 6 bases and J 0 bases, with 9 bases left between them. CDR3 bases: TGCGCCAGCAGCAGCGGCAGCTCCTACAATGAGCAGTTCTTC. Protein: CASSSGSSYNEQFF.

This chain uses TRBV4-2 with TRBJ2-7; 12 bases fit TRBD2. In germline, CDR1 is LGHNA, CDR2 YNFKEQ. The CDR3 runs to 16 residues. V shed 2 bases and J 4 bases; nucleotides not matched to a gene: 6. The CDR3 spells CASSQFGGTSGYEQYF. In nucleotides, the CDR3 is TGTGCCAGCAGCCAATTCGGCGGGACTAGCGGGTACGAGCAGTACTTC.

This clone is medium-sized (0.01 to 0.1%). The chain links TRBV6-4 to TRBJ2-2, with D hard to call. Germline V gene data show CDR1 as MRHNA and CDR2 as SNTAGT. V lost 0 bases and J lost 4, with 9 bases in between. The CDR3 is 15 amino acids. In DNA form, the CDR3 reads TGTGCCAGCAGTGACTCGGAGTTGGGCACCGGGGAGCTGTTTTTT. It yields the protein CASSDSELGTGELFF.

The V gene is TRBV7-2, the J gene TRBJ1-5; 8 positions agree with TRBD1. CDR1 SGHTA and CDR2 FQGNSA come from the germline V gene. Trimming took 2 bases from V and 9 from J; bases not matched to a gene: 9. The CDR3 consists of 15 residues. CDR3 nucleotide sequence: TGTGCCAGCAGCTTAACTACAGGGGGAAGTCGGCCCCAGCATTTT. Translated: CASSLTTGGSRPQHF.

V usage is TRBV7-2 and J usage is TRBJ1-6; tentative D call: TRBD1 (6 bases). The germline CDR1 and CDR2 sequences are SGHTA and FQGNSA. Trimming stripped 6 bases from V and 11 bases from J, with 14 bases between. CDR3 length: 13 amino acids. The CDR3 loop reads CASSRIQGAPLHF. The CDR3, as DNA: TGTGCCAGCAGTCGAATACAGGGAGCACCCCTCCACTTT.

The chain recombines TRBV6-5 with TRBJ2-1; D possibly corresponds to TRBD2 (6 bases). V dropped 8 bases and J dropped 1 base, with 15 bases sitting between them. The CDR3 is 15 amino acids. Looked up from germline, CDR1 is MNHEY and CDR2 is SVGAGI. The DNA of the CDR3 is TGTGCCAGCCGCAAGCGGGTTCTATCCTACAATGAGCAGTTCTTC. This translates into CASRKRVLSYNEQFF.

The V call is TRBV5-4, the J call TRBJ2-6; 8 positions agree with TRBD2. Germline CDR1 SGHNT, CDR2 YYREEE (reference sequence). With 4 bases clipped from V and 4 bases from J, the junction kept 10 bases outside the gene matches. This CDR3 comprises 17 residues. The CDR3 bases are TGTGCCAGCAGCCCCCGTGGAGCGGGGGCCGGGGCCAACGTCCTGACTTTC. It specifies CASSPRGAGAGANVLTF.

In this sample, this clone turned up once. The DNA of the CDR3 is TGTGCCAGTAGTATAAGCAATACGCAGTATTTT. As protein: CASSISNTQYF. The J gene is TRBJ2-3, the V gene TRBV19; D ambiguous. V lost 2 bases, J lost 7 bases, and 4 bases lay in between. Germline V gene data show CDR1 as LNHDA and CDR2 as SQIVND (reference sequence). The CDR3 covers 11 residues. The full variable domain, completed using reference TRBV19 and TRBJ2-3, is DGGITQSPKYLFRKEGQNVTLSCEQNLNHDAMYWYRQDPGQGLRLIYYSQIVNDFQKGDIAEGYSVSREKKESFPLTVTSAQKNPTAFYLCASSISNTQYFGPGTRLTVL.

This clone was recorded a few times. The genes are TRBV7-9 and TRBJ2-3; 7 bases are a match to TRBD1. With 4 bases clipped from V and 0 bases from J, the junction kept 1 base outside the gene matches. The germline gives CDR1 SEHNR, CDR2 FQNEAQ (reference sequence). CDR3 length equals 14 residues. The CDR3 sequence: CASSSDRSTDTQYF. The CDR3 nucleotides read TGTGCCAGCAGCTCGGACAGGAGCACAGATACGCAGTATTTT.

A few counts support this clone. V gene TRBV4-1 combines with J gene TRBJ2-7; 9 bases fit TRBD2. The CDR3 runs to 17 residues. The V and J ends lost 0 bases and 2 bases, in that order; junction bases with no gene match: 8. Germline loops: CDR1 MGHRA, CDR2 YSYEKL. This CDR3 is CASSQEGTSGYTYEQYF. The CDR3 coding sequence is TGCGCCAGCAGCCAAGAAGGAACTAGCGGGTACACCTACGAGCAGTACTTC.

V gene TRBV2 combines with J gene TRBJ2-3, with TRBD1 matching 10 bases. The J segment lost 6 bases and the V segment lost 11 bases, leaving 8 bases of the junction unmatched. The CDR3 spans 13 residues. Per the germline V gene, CDR1 is SNHLY and CDR2 is FYNNEI. In nucleotides, the CDR3 is TGTGCCTCCGGGGGACAGGGGAGGGATACGCAGTATTTT. Its translation is CASGGQGRDTQYF.

V gene TRBV2 combines with J gene TRBJ2-7; 7 nucleotides match TRBD1. The germline gives CDR1 SNHLY, CDR2 FYNNEI. With V trimmed by 4 bases and J by 3 bases, 0 bases remained unmatched. The CDR3 length is 12 residues. The CDR3 bases are TGTGCCAGCAGTGGGGACAGCTACGAGCAGTACTTC. This translates into CASSGDSYEQYF. The whole variable domain, remainder taken from reference TRBV2 and TRBJ2-7, is EPEVTQTPSHQVTQMGQEVILRCVPISNHLYFYWYRQILGQKVEFLVSFYNNEISEKSEIFDDQFSVERPDGSNFTLKIRSTKLEDSAMYFCASSGDSYEQYFGPGTRLTVT.

The chain recombines TRBV5-1 with TRBJ1-1; D gene unclear. Trimming cost V 4 bases and J 4 bases, with 17 bases left between them. Germline V gives CDR1 SGHRS, CDR2 YFSETQ. This CDR3 has 15 residues. CDR3 loop: CASSPLPGGSTEAFF. CDR3 bases: TGCGCCAGCAGCCCACTCCCGGGTGGAAGCACTGAAGCTTTCTTT. Supplemented by reference TRBV5-1 and TRBJ1-1, the full variable domain reads KAGVTQTPRYLIKTRGQQVTLSCSPISGHRSVSWYQQTPGQGLQFLFEYFSETQRNKGNFPGRFSGRQFSNSRSEMNVSTLELGDSALYLCASSPLPGGSTEAFFGQGTRLTVV.